This TCR beta chain was recovered during a study of cytomegalovirus exposure and HLA in healthy donors (dated 2017 in TCRdb). As for the study more broadly: According to an earlier analysis of a few hundred of the donors, 200 million or so T cells yielded 90 million to 140 million unique TCR beta sequences and about 300 Gb of sequence data. An early release covering over 500 HLA-typed donors comprised about 310 gigabases of sequencing data and approximately 80 million unique TCR sequences. Donor age, sex, ethnicity and CMV serostatus were collected together with the repertoire data. Across approximately 420 genotyped donors of the cohort, an average of about 220,000 unique TCR beta nucleotide sequences per donor were sequenced, and 15% to 20% of those sequences were non-productive. To study patterns of TCR occurrence, a later analysis re-analyzed previously published TCR beta repertoires from 700 or so donors and added high-resolution HLA genotyping. In an earlier analysis of several hundred of the donors, high-throughput TCR beta sequencing was used to judge whether each TCR beta V gene segment behaved as functional or pseudogenic. Along with the approximately 670-subject first cohort, a separate validation cohort of around 120 different subjects was used. Both class I and class II loci were covered by HLA typing, at four-digit resolution. The number of typed donors differed by locus: about 620-640 for A, B, C, DRB1 and DQB1; approximately 520 for DQA1; 606 for DPA1; and 400 to 480 for DPB1. Every repertoire in the discovery cohort had been generated on one and the same sequencing platform. Rather than drawing on any new phenotypic data, the later analysis identified candidate immune exposures from TCR beta sequences and the way those sequences occurred across donors. To predict cytomegalovirus infection status, the study combined high-throughput TCR immunosequencing, statistical association of individual TCRs with disease status, and machine learning. A later genetic analysis used genome-wide SNP genotypes for about 65% of the roughly 670 donors, treating that subset as a discovery cohort. Of the approximately 400 genotyped donors, 65% to 90% were placed in the genetic ancestry cluster associated with self-reported Caucasian donors. Five DR-DQ haplotypes were treated as single units for association and clustering because of strong linkage in the cohort. The study was designed to test whether signatures of past pathogen exposure could be identified by cataloging public T cell receptors. Using immunosequencing, the study profiled T cell repertoires from some 670 subjects and related those repertoires to cytomegalovirus serostatus.

The cohort consisted of approximately 690 healthy bone marrow donors. At the time of sampling, all cohort members were nominally healthy, though unrecorded immune exposures were likely present. The donor tested CMV seropositive, placing the donor among the 250 to 350 seropositive members of the cohort. A peripheral blood sample was collected from each donor, and TCR beta sequencing was performed on peripheral blood mononuclear cells. The Qiagen DNeasy Blood Extraction Kit was used to extract genomic DNA from the blood cell samples. The library was generated by the immunoSEQ multiplex PCR assay. For the multiplex PCR, a mixture combining 60 forward primers for TCR Vbeta segments and 13 reverse primers for TCR Jbeta segments was used. A multiplex PCR assay on genomic DNA amplified the CDR3 region of rearranged TCR beta genes. The Illumina HiSeq System was used to sequence the amplified TCR beta libraries as 87-base-pair reads. Processing in the source paper ran as follows. Across the roughly 700 repertoires, a later analysis counted roughly 77 million unique TCR beta chains, around 10 million of which were shared by at least two donors. A nearest-neighbor algorithm error-corrected the raw reads and collapsed the reads into unique sequences, merging closely related sequences to remove PCR and sequencing errors. CDR3 sequences were aligned to IMGT reference sequences to assign V, D and J gene segments. For a sequence to be retained, a match of at least six nucleotides was required to both a V gene segment and a J gene segment. Rearrangements were classified as productive when the CDR3 lacked stop codons and remained in frame with V and J, and all other rearrangements were classified as non-productive. CDR3 was defined according to IMGT convention as the region running from the second conserved V-encoded cysteine to the conserved J-encoded phenylalanine. In an earlier analysis of roughly 610 of the donors, sequences lacking an unambiguous match to a single V gene segment were excluded. In an earlier analysis of several hundred of the donors, a V segment was called functional when productive rearrangements were above 56.7%, and segregating when the standard deviation between donors exceeded 5%. A statistical classification framework was developed to diagnose cytomegalovirus status using the catalog of TCR beta chain sequences. A later analysis assigned V and J genes by comparing TCR nucleotide sequences with IMGT/GENE-DB human TR gene sequences. In a later analysis, CDR3 sequences and most-parsimonious VDJ recombination scenarios were assigned using the TCRdist pipeline. In a later analysis, every TCR beta chain was defined by the combination of its CDR3 amino acid sequence and its V-gene family, and reads without a unique V-gene family were dropped. As a way to deal with suspected cross-contamination and a sequencing artifact, a later analysis dropped 450 to 600 nucleotide sequences that were highly shared and had low generation probability. In a later analysis, a clonal expansion index for each public chain was calculated from normalized within-repertoire ranks of inferred template counts. Generation probabilities in a later analysis came from a VDJ recombination model fitted to out-of-frame rearrangements, and those results were checked against IGoR. In a later analysis, hypergeometric tests were used to score TCR-TCR, TCR-HLA and TCR-CMV co-occurrence, with a repertoire-size bias correction applied to TCR pairs. False discovery rates were estimated in a later analysis by permuting HLA or CMV assignments 20 times. In a later analysis, co-occurring TCRs were grouped using DBSCAN, with TCRdist sequence similarity added in when clustering inside HLA-allele-positive subsets. For co-occurrence clustering, repertoires with fewer than 30,000 or more than 120,000 public chains were excluded, along with a handful of repertoires with anomalous nucleotide sharing. Drawn from immuneACCESS, this table holds only the in-frame rearrangements with V and J called that TCRdb kept. Clones are partly lost; checked studies trace under half to an unresolved V gene and leave the rest unexplained. V and J calls plus clone size are reproduced from that table; the DNA served to infer D and trimming. Counted in this sample were under 130,000 clones; 74% of them appeared once. The ten largest account for roughly 2.5% of the sample.

Trimming at the junction amounts to 10 bases on V and 3 bases on J, and the germline ends lie 16 bases apart. The CDR3, from cysteine to phenylalanine, totals 13 residues. Here the CDR3 DNA is all that survives: 39 bases in frame from base 1. CDR1 is given as SGHRS and CDR2 as YFSETQ, both from the germline V gene. Comment on this clone: Its antigen remains undetermined. No per-base quality is available; no much larger clone lies one base away.

Here is what the overall study found, with its caveats: Broadly in line with IMGT annotations, most TCR beta V segments showed up in productive rearrangements about 87% or about 30% of the time in an earlier analysis of around 600 of the donors. Because HLA typing was unavailable for some donors at each locus, only the typed subset was used in association tests. According to the authors, the approach could potentially be generalized to other disease states and immunological phenotypes. Across donors, most TCR sequences were observed very rarely, whereas some public TCRs were present in many individuals. Roughly uniform sequencing depth across donors was assumed in presence/absence analyses, although this assumption may not hold. At a false discovery rate of 0.05, a later analysis linked around 15,000 TCR beta sequences to specific HLA alleles. Assigning TCR associations to individual alleles was difficult when HLA alleles, especially DR and DQ, strongly co-occurred. According to a later analysis, parvovirus B19, influenza, CMV and Epstein-Barr virus appeared linked to several top co-occurrence clusters. The only immune exposure information available for the cohort was CMV serostatus. This cohort had only TCR beta chains sequenced, and the lack of alpha or paired-chain data limited which features could be detected. According to a later analysis, TCR association rates differed among HLA loci, with DRB1 alleles showing the most associated TCRs and HLA-C alleles showing the fewest. Because counts were too low, approximately 15 rarely observed V segments, including chromosome 9 orphons, were excluded from the earlier analysis of a few hundred of the donors. A further reported finding was that TCR beta sequences accurately predicted the HLA-A and HLA-B alleles for most subjects in the first cohort. Linkage disequilibrium might explain the correlated functional status among segregating V segments, but an unknown experimental factor could not be excluded. In a later analysis, HLA-associated TCR beta chains were found to be more clonally expanded and to have lower generation probabilities than equally common non-associated chains. In a later genetic analysis, fewer N-insertions in productive TCRs were reported among donors in an Asian-associated ancestry cluster than the roughly 670-donor mean. In a later analysis, most CMV-associated TCR beta chains were found to appear HLA-restricted, with HLA associations seemingly driven largely by CMV exposure. An association between a missense DCLRE1C variant and V-gene and J-gene trimming of TCR beta chains was found in a later genetic analysis and replicated in an independent cohort. Some IMGT-functional V segments, including TRBV6-2 and TRBV6-3, could not be told apart with the 87-base-pair reads, so those segments were excluded. In both the original and validation cohorts, the classifier was reported to diagnose cytomegalovirus status with high specificity and sensitivity. In vitro tests confirmed that a few of the cytomegalovirus-associated TCR beta chains recognize cytomegalovirus antigens. A cluster of highly shared sequence variants was judged likely to represent a technical artifact of the sequencing pipeline. The study gave a list of more than 150 TCR beta chains associated with cytomegalovirus.

The V gene is TRBV5-1 and the J gene is TRBJ2-5; a tentative D call is TRBD2 (5 bases match). This TCR derives from a man aged 50 to 59 in good health and CMV-seropositive. The sequenced sample consisted of PBMCs. The sequenced DNA: TGCGCCTCAGCAGGTACGGGAAAAGAGACCCAGTACTTC. Its protein reads: CASAGTGKETQYF.